This T cell receptor beta chain was observed in a study of T cell responses to AZD1222 COVID-19 vaccine (dated by TCRdb to about 2021). The study in broad terms: AZD1222 recipients whose second dose came at about 4 weeks and those whose second dose came at about 12 weeks were combined into one group, since spike-specific TCR depth and breadth did not differ between the two schedules. TCR sequencing covered roughly 230 trial participants: around 210 given two doses of AZD1222 and 26 given two doses of MenACWY control vaccine. Trial participants were enrolled into age subgroups of 18-55, 56-69 and 70-plus years, which contained about 160, 30 and 59 TCR-sequenced participants, respectively. The investigation overall reported the following: Because no day 14 peak-response samples were available, the repertoires could be characterized only after the peak T cell response. Reportedly, almost half of the unique spike-specific TCRs recognized epitopes lying outside the regions that are mutated in the B.1.351 and B.1.1.7 variants. Conclusions about previously exposed vaccinees are limited, since just a handful of AZD1222 recipients were seropositive for SARS-CoV-2 at baseline. Vaccine-associated CD4 TCRs spanned the whole spike protein, with dominant responses in regions 160-218 and 743-854. Participants were mostly white British and included more females than males, and it was suggested by the authors that clonal diversity may have been underestimated. In the small 56-69-year group, the increase in depth fell short of significance, most likely because of low power. A significant rise in spike-specific TCR breadth and depth was observed after two AZD1222 doses relative to day 0 and relative to MenACWY recipients.

The meaning of the sample's time point label: baseline before first vaccination. Vaccinee samples were obtained from the UK trials COV001 and COV002, which included a single-blind randomized controlled phase 2/3 trial of AZD1222 (ChAdOx1 nCoV-19) in healthy adults. For TCRbeta chain sequencing, PBMC samples were collected from trial participants at day 0 and at day 28 after the second dose. Of note for this clone: Its antigen remains unidentified. Base qualities were left out, and no much larger clone turns up one base away.

The CDR3 regions of human TCRbeta chains were analyzed by immunosequencing. In the original analysis: Repertoire TCRs were checked for matches against a reference library of SARS-CoV-2-specific TCRs that had been generated using the MIRA antigen-specificity platform. Breadth was defined as the fraction of unique TCRs that were SARS-CoV-2-associated, and depth was defined as the fraction of total T cells that were SARS-CoV-2-associated. Using the MIRA data, each spike-specific TCR was mapped to the spike region that the TCR reacts to and placed in a CD4 or CD8 class. Log10-transformed breadth and depth values were compared by one-way ANOVA with Sidak's multiple comparisons tests. TCRdb carries this immuneACCESS record with in-frame sequences only. Its versions omit some clonotypes, under half of them owing to an unresolved V gene in the studies checked, with the rest unexplained. V and J calls and clone size are those listed in that table; D and trimming were worked out from the DNA. The sample includes about 92,000 clones, with 88% observed a single time. Around 5.8% of the sample is in the top ten clones.

The CDR3 has 19 amino acids, counting the end cysteine and phenylalanine. Here the CDR3 DNA is all that survives: 57 bases in frame from base 1. The germline V gene (reference sequence) yields LNHNV for CDR1 and YYDKDF for CDR2. The junction shows trimming of 0 bases on V and 8 bases on J, and the gene matches do not reach 18 bases of it. Sequenced material: peripheral blood, taken on day 0 of AZD1222 vaccination. The rearranged chain carries TRBV15 and TRBJ1-2, and 10 junction bases match TRBD1. The sequence was obtained from an adult in good health. The nucleotides are TGTGCCACCAGCAGAGATTCTCCGGGACAGGGGTACTACGAGTTCGGCTACACCTTC. The encoded protein is CATSRDSPGQGYYEFGYTF. Reference TRBV15 and TRBJ1-2 genes cover what lies past the CDR3, so the full variable domain is DAMVIQNPRYQVTQFGKPVTLSCSQTLNHNVMYWYQQKSSQAPKLLFHYYDKDFNNEADTPDNFQSRRPNTSFCFLDIRSPGLGDTAMYLCATSRDSPGQGYYEFGYTFGSGTRLTVV.